Listed below are T cell receptor beta chains from one sample, sequenced in a study of blood T cell repertoires in COVID-19. The table came from immunoSEQ multiplex PCR; TCRdb's copy has only in-frame clones and leaves some out. Of tens of thousands of clones listed, around 75% are singletons. The sample consisted of peripheral blood. Every receptor here comes from a woman of 80 years or more with active or convalescent COVID-19. Each CDR3 is given with its conserved first and last residue. Each record gives: J gene, V gene, D gene, clone size, CDR3 length, CDR3 DNA, CDR3 protein. The D gene is left open where the match is weak. Clone size is shown for a subset of rows, as once, few, many or a class of expanded clone.

>TRBJ2-5|TRBV19|.|.|13
TGTGCCAGCGCGATCCCAGGGGGGGAGACCCAGTACTTC
CASAIPGGETQYF
>TRBJ1-5|TRBV6-5|.|few|15
TGTGCCACTCAACTGAACCTTTATAGCAATCAGCCCCAGCATTTT
CATQLNLYSNQPQHF
>TRBJ2-7|TRBV14|.|few|12
TGTGCCAGCAGCCAAGATAAACTGAAACAGTACTTC
CASSQDKLKQYF
>TRBJ2-5|TRBV9|.|.|16
TGTGCCAGCAGCGTAGAAGGAGCAGGGAAATGGGAGACCCAGTACTTC
CASSVEGAGKWETQYF
>TRBJ2-3|TRBV12-3/TRBV12-4|TRBD1|.|12
TGTGCCAGCAGTTTAGCACAGGGGTCGCAGTATTTT
CASSLAQGSQYF
>TRBJ1-1|TRBV7-2|.|.|16
TGTGCCAGCAGCCTCTGGGGAGGGGAAGGGTACACTGAAGCTTTCTTT
CASSLWGGEGYTEAFF
>TRBJ1-1|TRBV6-1|TRBD1|.|14
TGTGCCAGCAGTGAGGACAGGGGAGACACTGAAGCTTTCTTT
CASSEDRGDTEAFF
>TRBJ1-1|TRBV5-6|.|few|16
TGTGCCAGCAGCTTGTATTATAGGAGGGGGGGAACTGAAGCTTTCTTT
CASSLYYRRGGTEAFF
>TRBJ1-5|TRBV19|.|.|14
TGTGCCAGTAGCCGCGACAGGAGTAATCAGCCCCAGCATTTT
CASSRDRSNQPQHF
>TRBJ1-2|TRBV27|TRBD1|.|17
TGTGCCAGCAGCTCCTTTCCGGGACAGGGGTCTAACGGAGGCTACACCTTC
CASSSFPGQGSNGGYTF
>TRBJ2-5|TRBV29-1|TRBD1|few|13
TGCAGCGTGAGGACAGGGGGTTGGGAGACCCAGTACTTC
CSVRTGGWETQYF
>TRBJ1-6|TRBV6-5|TRBD1|.|12
TGTGCCAGCAGTTGGGGGACAGGACTCCACCACTTT
CASSWGTGLHHF
>TRBJ2-7|TRBV7-6|.|few|13
TGTGCCAGCAGCAGAGAGAGGGGGTACGAGCAGTACTTC
CASSRERGYEQYF
>TRBJ1-2|TRBV6-5|.|.|11
TGTGCCAGCAGTTACAGGGGCGGCTACACCTTC
CASSYRGGYTF
>TRBJ2-2|TRBV7-8|.|many|14
TGTGCCAGCAGCATAAGACAGGACACCGGGGAGCTGTTTTTT
CASSIRQDTGELFF
>TRBJ2-2|TRBV4-3|TRBD2|.|16
TGCGCCAGCAGCCAATCTAGCGGACTGAACACCGGGGAGCTGTTTTTT
CASSQSSGLNTGELFF
>TRBJ2-2|TRBV9|TRBD2|.|15
TGTGCCAGCAGCCTCCAAGCGGGGCGCACCGGGGAGCTGTTTTTT
CASSLQAGRTGELFF
>TRBJ2-1|TRBV4-1|TRBD2|few|20
TGCGCCAGCAGCCAAGATAGGGCTAGCGGGAGGGCCGTCAGGTACAATGAGCAGTTCTTC
CASSQDRASGRAVRYNEQFF